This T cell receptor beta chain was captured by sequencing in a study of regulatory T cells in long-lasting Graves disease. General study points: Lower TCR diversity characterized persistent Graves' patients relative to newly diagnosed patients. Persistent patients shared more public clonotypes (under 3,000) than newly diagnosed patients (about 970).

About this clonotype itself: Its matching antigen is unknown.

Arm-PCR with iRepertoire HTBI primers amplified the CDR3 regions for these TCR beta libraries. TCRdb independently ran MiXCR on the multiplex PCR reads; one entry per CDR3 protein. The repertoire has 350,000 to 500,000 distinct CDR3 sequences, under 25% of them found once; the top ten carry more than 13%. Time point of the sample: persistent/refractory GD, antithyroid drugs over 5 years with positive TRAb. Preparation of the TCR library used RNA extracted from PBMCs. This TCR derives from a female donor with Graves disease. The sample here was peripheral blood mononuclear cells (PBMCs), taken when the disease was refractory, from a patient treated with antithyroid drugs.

The CDR3 reads CASSAGSGNYNEQFF. The CDR3 nucleotides are TGTGCCAGCAGTGCGGGGAGCGGGAACTACAATGAGCAGTTCTTC. V usage is TRBV6-2 or TRBV6-3 and J usage is TRBJ2-1, with 7 bases aligning to TRBD2. This CDR3 region has 15 residues. The germline gives CDR1 MNHEY, CDR2 SVGEGT. Germline trimming cut 5 bases from V and 3 bases from J; bases unmatched to any gene: 7.